The 29 T cell receptor beta chains in this list originate from one sample, sequenced in a study of post-analysis software for immune sequencing data. These receptors' targets are unknown. Prepared TCR beta cDNA libraries contained unique molecular identifiers. TCRdb used MiXCR to reprocess the PCR reads, holding one entry per CDR3 protein. The sample carries about 770,000 distinct CDR3 sequences, around 46% recorded once. Broader study findings: Controls showed lower frequencies than patients for four to six TRBV segments, and TRBV5-6, TRBV5-1 and TRBV20-1 were among these.

The sequencing sample was made of blood. The receptors shown here come from a girl aged 5-17 years with multiple sclerosis.

This clonotype was seen a handful of times. Here the CDR3 DNA reads TGCGCCAGCAGAAGTGTATCGACTAACGAGCAGTACTTC. This encodes CASRSVSTNEQYF. The chain joins TRBV5-1 to TRBJ2-7, with D maybe TRBD2 (5 bases). The CDR3 consists of 13 residues. Germline V gene lookup returns CDR1 SGHRS and CDR2 YFSETQ. Trimming pared 5 bases from V and 5 bases from J, leaving 14 bases between.

This clonotype appeared a single time. The V call is TRBV14, the J call TRBJ1-1; D possibly corresponds to TRBD1 (6 bases). The CDR3 contains 14 residues. Trimming removed 3 bases at V and 4 bases at J, with 12 bases between. CDR1 SGHDN and CDR2 FVKESK come from the germline V gene. CDR3 region: CASSHQGRVTEAFF. CDR3 in DNA: TGTGCCAGCAGCCACCAGGGGAGGGTCACTGAAGCTTTCTTT.

The chain couples TRBV20-1 to TRBJ1-1; 7 bases map to TRBD1. From germline, CDR1 is DFQATT and CDR2 SNEGSKA (reference sequence). The trim removed 6 bases at V and 0 bases at J, leaving 4 bases unmatched. The CDR3 is 13 residues long. The CDR3 here is CSARRGLNTEAFF. CDR3 in DNA: TGCAGTGCGAGGAGGGGGCTGAACACTGAAGCTTTCTTT.

There are a few counts of this clonotype. This chain uses TRBV20-1 with TRBJ2-7, with a tentative D call TRBD2 (6 bases). In germline, CDR1 is DFQATT, CDR2 SNEGSKA (reference sequence). The CDR3 is 10 residues long. V lost 5 bases and J lost 6, with 8 bases in between. CDR3 sequence reads: CSAWRGEQYF. In nucleotides, the CDR3 is TGCAGTGCTTGGAGGGGCGAGCAGTACTTC.

The chain joins TRBV7-6 to TRBJ1-1; D unresolved. The V end lost 5 bases, the J end lost 1 base, and 11 bases lay between the germline ends. The CDR3 loop spans 14 amino acids. Germline V CDR1 and CDR2: SGHVS, FNYEAQ. In nucleotides, the CDR3 is TGTGCCAGCAGCCGTACTACAGAGAACACTGAAGCTTTCTTT. Translated: CASSRTTENTEAFF.

This clonotype was seen a few times. The J gene is TRBJ2-1, the V gene TRBV9; TRBD1 matches at 9 bases. The CDR3 length is 15 residues. Germline CDR1 and CDR2: SGDLS and YYNGEE. V dropped 4 bases and J dropped 5; count of bases not matched to a gene: 7. DNA of the CDR3: TGTGCCAGCAGCAGCCGGGACAGGGTGAACAATGAGCAGTTCTTC. Amino acid sequence: CASSSRDRVNNEQFF.

This sequence joins TRBV20-1 and TRBJ2-1; TRBD2 agrees at 8 bases. Germline CDR1 is DFQATT and CDR2 is SNEGSKA (reference sequence). The V and J ends lost 6 bases and 4 bases, in that order; junction bases with no gene match: 8. The CDR3 is made up of 14 amino acids. CDR3 DNA: TGCAGTGCGCGTCCGGGACTAGGGTACAATGAGCAGTTCTTC. Amino acids: CSARPGLGYNEQFF.

The CDR3 loop is CASSPGTGSAYTF. DNA for the CDR3: TGTGCCAGCAGCCCCGGGACAGGATCCGCCTACACCTTC. The gene calls are TRBV11-3 and TRBJ1-2, with TRBD1 identical over 8 bases. Per germline, CDR1 SGHNT and CDR2 YENEEA. This CDR3 is built from 13 residues. V lost 5 bases to trimming and J lost 10 bases; unmatched junction nucleotides: 9.

V usage is TRBV7-3 and J usage is TRBJ2-3; weak D call: TRBD2 (7 bases). Trimming took 4 bases from V and 0 from J, leaving 14 bases between them. This CDR3 contains 16 residues. Germline CDR1 is SGHTA and CDR2 is FQGTGA. In nucleotides, the CDR3 is TGTGCCAGCAGCTGGGGGGGCCCTAGGAGCACAGATACGCAGTATTTT. Its protein is CASSWGGPRSTDTQYF.

V gene TRBV30 combines with J gene TRBJ1-2; 7 nucleotides align to TRBD1. J was trimmed by 0 bases and V by 4 bases; bases with no gene match: 5. CDR3 length: 14 amino acids. Germline V gives CDR1 GTSNPN, CDR2 SVGIG (reference sequence). The CDR3 nucleotides are TGTGCCTGGACTGACGGGACAGCTAACTATGGCTACACCTTC. Translating gives CAWTDGTANYGYTF.

In this sample, this clonotype turned up a few times. This chain joins TRBV6-2 or TRBV6-3 and TRBJ2-1, with D tentatively TRBD1 (5 bases). Germline V gene sequence: CDR1 MNHEY, CDR2 SVGEGT. The CDR3 covers 16 residues. V was pared by 2 bases and J by 5 bases, with 16 bases between. CDR3 residues: CASSYRGRSLDNEQFF. The CDR3 DNA sequence: TGTGCCAGCAGTTACAGGGGCCGCTCTCTAGACAATGAGCAGTTCTTC.

The sample holds a few counts of this clonotype. This rearrangement joins TRBV20-1 to TRBJ2-5; TRBD2 is a possible D gene (6 bases). V lost 2 bases to trimming and J lost 2 bases, with 21 bases between them. Germline V gives CDR1 DFQATT, CDR2 SNEGSKA (reference sequence). The CDR3 length is 17 residues. This CDR3 reads CSARWMRWGGIQETQYF. In DNA, the CDR3 is TGCAGTGCTAGATGGATGAGATGGGGCGGGATTCAAGAGACCCAGTACTTC.

The J gene is TRBJ2-3, the V gene TRBV4-3, with TRBD2 matching 16 bases. This CDR3 spans 19 amino acids. V lost 4 bases to trimming and J lost 0 bases; unmatched junction nucleotides: 7. Germline V CDR1 and CDR2: LGHNA, YSLEER. In DNA, the CDR3 is TGCGCCAGCAGCCGAAAGGGACTAGCGGGAGGGCCGAGCACAGATACGCAGTATTTT. Its protein is CASSRKGLAGGPSTDTQYF.

This clonotype was picked up one time. The rearrangement links TRBV5-1 to TRBJ2-5, with D maybe TRBD1 (5 bases). Germline CDR1 and CDR2: SGHRS and YFSETQ. This CDR3 comprises 17 residues. The V gene lost 4 bases and the J gene lost 0 bases, with 19 bases spanning the gap. This CDR3 reads CASSRGGAERYQETQYF. CDR3 bases: TGCGCCAGCAGCCGCGGTGGGGCAGAAAGGTACCAAGAGACCCAGTACTTC. The variable domain in full, completed from reference TRBV5-1 and TRBJ2-5, reads KAGVTQTPRYLIKTRGQQVTLSCSPISGHRSVSWYQQTPGQGLQFLFEYFSETQRNKGNFPGRFSGRQFSNSRSEMNVSTLELGDSALYLCASSRGGAERYQETQYFGPGTRLLVL.

This rearrangement joins TRBV27 to TRBJ2-1; TRBD2 aligns across 12 bases. The CDR3 loop spans 15 amino acids. CDR1 MNHEY and CDR2 SMNVEV come from the germline V gene (reference sequence). After removal of 3 bases from V and 8 bases from J, the junction contained 5 bases not matched to a gene. The CDR3 loop is CASSFRGLAGYEQFF. The CDR3 coding sequence is TGTGCCAGCAGTTTCCGAGGACTAGCGGGGTATGAGCAGTTCTTC.

V is TRBV27 and J is TRBJ1-5, with 11 nucleotides matching TRBD1. From germline, CDR1 is MNHEY and CDR2 SMNVEV (reference sequence). V shed 6 bases, J shed 3 bases, and the junction held 7 bases outside the gene matches. The CDR3 covers 16 residues. CDR3: CASSPRGQGDNQPQHF. CDR3 sequence (DNA): TGTGCCAGCAGCCCCCGGGGACAGGGGGACAATCAGCCCCAGCATTTT.

V usage is TRBV6-1 and J usage is TRBJ2-7; possibly TRBD2 for D (6 bases). From germline, CDR1 is MNHNS and CDR2 SASEGT. The CDR3 spans 15 residues. Trimming took off 6 bases at V and 4 bases at J, with 19 bases between the two ends. The CDR3 DNA reads as TGTGCCAGCAGGTTTGGTGTTGGACTAACGTACGAGCAGTACTTC. This encodes CASRFGVGLTYEQYF.

The rearrangement joins TRBV29-1 to TRBJ1-1; 7 bases line up with TRBD1. The CDR3 sequence is 11 residues long. Germline V gene data show CDR1 as SQVTM and CDR2 as ANQGSEA. The CDR3 region is CGGDRNTEAFF. In nucleotides, the CDR3 is TGCGGGGGGGACAGGAACACTGAAGCTTTCTTT.

The table lists this clonotype with a count of one. V usage is TRBV15 and J usage is TRBJ2-7; TRBD2 agrees at 11 bases. Germline CDR1 is LNHNV and CDR2 is YYDKDF (reference sequence). This CDR3 has 15 residues. The V and J ends lost 1 base and 5 bases, in that order; junction bases with no gene match: 4. The CDR3 reads CATSRVAGGPHEQYF. CDR3 DNA sequence: TGTGCCACCAGCAGAGTAGCGGGAGGGCCCCACGAGCAGTACTTC.

CDR3 bases: TGTGCCAGCAGCCCCAGACTAGCAGTTATCTACGAGCAGTACTTC. It codes for CASSPRLAVIYEQYF. The chain recombines TRBV7-6 with TRBJ2-7; the match to TRBD2 covers 7 bases. The germline V gene has CDR1 SGHVS and CDR2 FNYEAQ. V lost 5 bases and J lost 3; bases outside the gene matches: 10. This CDR3 contains 15 residues.

This clonotype has more than one count but fewer than ten. The CDR3, as DNA: TGTGCCAGCAGCCCCCGTGGGCTGCTAGCCAAAAACATTCAGTACTTC. Translating gives CASSPRGLLAKNIQYF. The rearrangement joins TRBV7-2 to TRBJ2-4; D is uncertain. This CDR3 contains 16 residues. Germline CDR1 SGHTA, CDR2 FQGNSA. V shed 5 bases and J shed 0 bases, with 14 bases lying between them.

V is TRBV29-1 and J is TRBJ2-2; TRBD2 matches at 8 bases. CDR1 is SQVTM, CDR2 ANQGSEA, per germline. V gave up 3 bases and J gave up 5 bases; unmatched junction bases: 11. CDR3 length: 16 amino acids. CDR3 bases: TGCAGCGTTGACGGGGGGGGCAGGGGAGAGACCGGGGAGCTGTTTTTT. This encodes CSVDGGGRGETGELFF.

CDR3: CASSRGREWPQHF. DNA for the CDR3: TGCGCCAGCAGCCGAGGGAGGGAATGGCCCCAGCATTTT. V and J are TRBV4-1 and TRBJ1-5; D is unclear. CDR3 size: 13 residues. Trimming cost V 4 bases and J 9 bases, with 13 bases left between them. CDR1 and CDR2 (germline): MGHRA, YSYEKL.

The CDR3, as DNA: TGTGCCAGCAGCTTAGACGGGACAGCCGAGCAGTACTTC. Translation: CASSLDGTAEQYF. The chain carries TRBV7-2 and TRBJ2-7, with 7 bases lining up with TRBD1. There are 13 residues in the CDR3. Germline lookup yields CDR1 SGHTA and CDR2 FQGNSA. The junction had 3 bases not matched to a gene; V was cut back by 1 base and J by 6 bases. Full variable domain (rest looked up from reference TRBV7-2 and TRBJ2-7): GAGVSQSPSNKVTEKGKDVELRCDPISGHTALYWYRQSLGQGLEFLIYFQGNSAPDKSGLPSDRFSAERTGGSVSTLTIQRTQQEDSAVYLCASSLDGTAEQYFGPGTRLTVT.

This clonotype has just a few counts. The chain joins TRBV6-2 or TRBV6-3 to TRBJ2-7; unclear D gene. This CDR3 region has 14 residues. Germline CDR1 and CDR2: MNHEY and SVGEGT. The V and J ends lost 9 bases and 3 bases respectively, with 18 bases between them. The CDR3 bases are TGTGCCAGGCCCAATCGGAATTGGCACTACGAGCAGTACTTC. It is translated as CARPNRNWHYEQYF.

The rearrangement joins TRBV12-3 or TRBV12-4 to TRBJ1-2; no firm D call. The CDR3 is 15 residues long. With 5 bases removed from V and 8 bases from J, the gap between germline ends came to 21 bases. The CDR3 nucleotides read TGTGCCAGCAGTCCAACGGACCTCTCTCCCTTGGGCTACACCTTC. It yields the protein CASSPTDLSPLGYTF.

V usage is TRBV29-1 and J usage is TRBJ2-1; D gene unclear. V lost 4 bases, J lost 0 bases, and 10 bases lay in between. CDR3 length: 14 amino acids. In germline, CDR1 is SQVTM, CDR2 ANQGSEA. CDR3: CSVGYVSSYNEQFF. The CDR3 DNA reads TGCAGCGTTGGGTACGTAAGCTCCTACAATGAGCAGTTCTTC.

This clonotype was seen more than once but under ten times. The rearrangement joins TRBV7-9 to TRBJ2-2; 10 nucleotides align to TRBD1. V lost 4 bases to trimming and J lost 5 bases; unmatched junction nucleotides: 4. Germline V gene sequence: CDR1 SEHNR, CDR2 FQNEAQ (reference sequence). The CDR3 covers 15 residues. CDR3 nucleotide sequence: TGTGCCAGCAGCTCCGACAGGGGGCAGACCGGGGAGCTGTTTTTT. This codes for CASSSDRGQTGELFF.

This clonotype was counted only a few times. The CDR3 spells CASSPASGALQEQYF. CDR3 in DNA: TGTGCCAGCAGCCCCGCCAGCGGGGCCCTGCAAGAGCAGTACTTC. The chain has TRBV7-6 and TRBJ2-7; 7 bases are shared with TRBD2. There are 15 residues in the CDR3. V was pared by 5 bases and J by 7 bases, with 14 bases of the junction left unmatched. Per germline, CDR1 SGHVS and CDR2 FNYEAQ.